This TCR beta chain was documented in a study of T cell responses to AZD1222 COVID-19 vaccine. General study findings and limits: Spike-specific TCR breadth and depth both grew after two AZD1222 doses. The study found vaccine-associated CD4 TCRs spanning spike, dominant at 160-218 and 743-854.

Trimming shortened V by 5 bases and J by 0 bases, and 20 bases separated the two germline ends. This CDR3 has 18 residues. The germline gives CDR1 SGHVS, CDR2 FQNEAQ. As concerns this clone: As yet, its antigen is unknown.

Repertoires were generated with immunoSEQ multiplex PCR, while TCRdb's copy carries only in-frame clones and drops some. The sample lists roughly 110,000 clones, about 91% occurring once. V gene TRBV7-8 combines with J gene TRBJ1-5; perhaps TRBD1 as D (6 bases). The origin of this receptor is an adult who received the AZD1222 COVID-19 vaccine. The starting material was peripheral blood, obtained 28 days after the second AZD1222 dose. CDR3 sequence reads: CASSPRTAYVYSNQPQHF. CDR3 coding DNA: TGTGCCAGCAGCCCTAGGACAGCCTATGTTTATAGCAATCAGCCCCAGCATTTT.